This TCR beta chain appears in the sequencing data of a study of regulatory T cells in long-lasting Graves disease. Study-wide context: Graves' disease counted as persistent after over 5 years of antithyroid drugs with positive TSH receptor antibodies. Overall study findings and caveats: The study found persistent patients shared more public clonotypes (more than 2,500) than new patients (about 1,000).

The germline V gene encodes CDR1 MNHEY and CDR2 SVGEGT. Unmatched junction bases numbered 17, after V lost 5 bases and J lost 13 bases. The CDR3 runs to 15 residues. Time point given: persistent/refractory GD, antithyroid drugs over 5 years with positive TRAb. Preparation of the TCR library used RNA extracted from PBMCs. Concerning this clonotype itself: Its cognate antigen is unknown. This clone may be a read error of a much larger clone one base away.

Sequencing libraries for TCR beta were prepared with iRepertoire HTBI primers and Arm-PCR of CDR3 regions. One entry per CDR3 protein results from TCRdb running MiXCR on the multiplex PCR reads. This table has roughly 400,000 distinct CDR3 sequences, more than 20% appearing once. The source of this sequence is a female donor with Graves disease. The sequencing here drew on peripheral blood mononuclear cells (PBMCs), taken when the disease was refractory, from a patient treated with antithyroid drugs. The chain recombines TRBV6-2 or TRBV6-3 with TRBJ2-4; 7 nucleotides align to TRBD1. CDR3 sequence (DNA): TGTGCCAGCAGTGAACTTGGGACAGAGGGCTCTACCCAGTACTTC. Amino acids: CASSELGTEGSTQYF.